This entry concerns a single T cell receptor (beta chain). Per the study methods: Estimates of nucleated cell counts were drawn from the amplification of reference gene primers. The protocol was immunoSEQ multiplex PCR, while the TCRdb copy is restricted to in-frame clones and leaves out a portion. Clone size and the V and J calls come from that table; the DNA yielded D and trimming. The data hold about 170,000 clones, with around 86% observed a single time. The sample originates from a study of blood T cell repertoires in COVID-19. Study at large: Sites in the United States, Italy and Spain provided acute and convalescent COVID-19 samples. T cells, B-cell-depleted T cells, or PBMCs provided the cDNA or gDNA that served as material.

The CDR3 runs 16 residues. The V gene's germline CDR1 is KGHDR and CDR2 SFDVKD. Trimming removed 3 bases from V and 2 bases from J; junction bases left unmatched: 5. The sequenced material came from peripheral blood. V is TRBV24-1 and J is TRBJ1-5, with 8 bases aligning to TRBD1. The clonotype was recovered from a man in his 70s with acute or convalescent COVID-19. In nucleotides, the CDR3 is TGTGCCACCAGTGATCCGGGGACAGGTGGCAATCAGCCCCAGCATTTT. It specifies CATSDPGTGGNQPQHF.